This T cell receptor (beta chain) was obtained from a study of patients and donors after allogeneic stem cell transplantation. The CDR3 is 15 amino acids. From germline, CDR1 is DFQATT and CDR2 SNEGSKA (reference sequence). V was clipped by 0 bases and J by 8 bases, with 17 bases between them. In TCRdb, the RT-PCR reads were re-called with MiXCR into one record per CDR3 protein. Of 400,000 to 500,000 distinct CDR3 sequences listed, 16% are singletons. This clonotype was counted a few times. The sequence derives from a human donor who was either an allogeneic HSCT recipient or a stem cell or donor lymphocyte infusion donor (not recorded which). It is not recorded whose cells these are; they may come from a transplant donor. The chain couples TRBV20-1 to TRBJ2-1; D is perhaps TRBD1 (6 bases). The sequencing input was blood, either unsorted or a sorted T cell fraction (not recorded which). CDR3 sequence: CSARDEYRAFDEQFF. The CDR3 DNA reads TGCAGTGCTAGAGATGAATACAGGGCATTCGATGAGCAGTTCTTC.